Given below is one T cell receptor beta chain in context. This CDR3 is built from 18 residues. Germline CDR1 and CDR2: LGHDT and YNNKEL (reference sequence). Germline trimming cut 5 bases from V and 7 bases from J; bases unmatched to any gene: 18. This record belongs to a study of control samples from healthy donors and cancer patients. Measured with immunoSEQ multiplex PCR; TCRdb has only the in-frame clones, and not every one. The sample lists approximately 170,000 clones, nearly 90% occurring once. V and J are TRBV3-1 (or the pseudogene TRBV3-2) and TRBJ2-1, with TRBD2 matching 9 bases. This clonotype originated in a woman aged 45-60 years in good health. The sample taken for sequencing was blood. CDR3 in DNA: TGTGCCAGCAGCGACCGGTTACTAGCGGGCCAGACGTGGAATGAGCAGTTCTTC. Protein sequence: CASSDRLLAGQTWNEQFF.